The rows below give T cell receptor beta chains drawn from one sample of a study of cytomegalovirus exposure and HLA in healthy donors. Method: immunoSEQ multiplex PCR; TCRdb's copy keeps in-frame clones and lacks some. This table holds about 140,000 clones, approximately 60% found once. The sample taken for sequencing was PBMCs. These receptors originate from a human donor in good health. CDR3s include the opening cysteine and the closing phenylalanine or tryptophan. Fields, in order: J gene, CDR3 length, D gene, V gene, clone size, CDR3 DNA, CDR3 protein. D genes are given only for firm matches. Only some rows state a clone size, as once, few, many or a class for expanded clones.

>TRBJ1-4|14|TRBD1|TRBV5-4|few
TGTGCCAGCAGCTCCCAGGACAGGGATGAAAAACTGTTTTTT
CASSSQDRDEKLFF
>TRBJ2-3|15|NA|TRBV6-5|NA
TGTGCCAGCACCCCCACGGGTCGGAGCACAGATACGCAGTATTTT
CASTPTGRSTDTQYF
>TRBJ2-2|16|TRBD1|TRBV28|few
TGTGCCAGCAGTCCTTGGGACAGGGACAACACCGGGGAGCTGTTTTTT
CASSPWDRDNTGELFF
>TRBJ2-7|15|TRBD1|TRBV15|NA
TGTGCCACCAGCAGAGATGCGGACAGGGTTAACGAGCAGTACTTC
CATSRDADRVNEQYF
>TRBJ1-2|12|NA|TRBV2|few
TGTGCCAGCAGTGAACAGGAACTGGGCTACACCTTC
CASSEQELGYTF
>TRBJ2-7|19|TRBD2|TRBV6-1|NA
TGTGCCAGCAGTGATGGGGGCGGCGGGACTAGCGGGAGGCTGCACGAGCAGTACTTC
CASSDGGGGTSGRLHEQYF
>TRBJ2-7|15|TRBD1|TRBV5-1|NA
TGCGCCAGCAGCTTTCGCGGACAGGGGGTCGACGAGCAGTACTTC
CASSFRGQGVDEQYF
>TRBJ1-1|15|NA|TRBV19|NA
TGTGCCAGTAGTTTAGGGACCGGGGTGGCCACTGAAGCTTTCTTT
CASSLGTGVATEAFF
>TRBJ2-7|15|NA|TRBV6-5|few
TGTGCCAGCAGACTACAGGGTAGTGGGGCCTACGAGCAGTACTTC
CASRLQGSGAYEQYF
>TRBJ2-2|12|TRBD1|TRBV5-6|NA
TGTGCCAGCAGCCCAGGACAGGGGGTACTGTTTTTT
CASSPGQGVLFF
>TRBJ1-4|17|NA|TRBV28|NA
TGTGCCAGCAGTTTATCTCGGTGGGGAGCAACTAATGAAAAACTGTTTTTT
CASSLSRWGATNEKLFF
>TRBJ2-3|15|TRBD2|TRBV4-3|once
TGCGCCAGCAGCCGGACTAGCGGGATTCGAGATACGCAGTATTTT
CASSRTSGIRDTQYF
>TRBJ2-1|13|TRBD1|TRBV19|NA
TGTGCCACAAGACAGGGGGCTTACAATGAGCAGTTCTTC
CATRQGAYNEQFF
>TRBJ1-5|12|TRBD1|TRBV18|NA
TGTGCCAGCTCACCGGGACAGGGGCCCCAGCATTTT
CASSPGQGPQHF
>TRBJ2-7|17|NA|TRBV7-9|few
TGTGCCAGCAGCCCCCAGGGTCGGTGGGAGGACACACACGAGCAGTACTTC
CASSPQGRWEDTHEQYF
>TRBJ1-4|15|NA|TRBV7-2|NA
TGTGCCAGCAGCCCCCCGGGTACCCCGAGTGAAAAACTGTTTTTT
CASSPPGTPSEKLFF
>TRBJ2-1|16|TRBD1|TRBV7-2|few
TGTGCCAGCAGCCGAACAGGGGGCGCAACCTACAATGAGCAGTTCTTC
CASSRTGGATYNEQFF
>TRBJ2-3|15|NA|TRBV6-5|NA
TGTGCCAGCAGTTACAGGGGATACAGCACAGATACGCAGTATTTT
CASSYRGYSTDTQYF
>TRBJ2-1|14|NA|TRBV9|NA
TGTGCCAGCAGCGCCTTCTCGGAGGGCAATGAGCAGTTCTTC
CASSAFSEGNEQFF
>TRBJ2-7|14|TRBD2|TRBV19|NA
TGTGCCAGTAGTGGACTAGCGGGAATTGGGGAGCAGTACTTC
CASSGLAGIGEQYF
>TRBJ2-1|17|NA|TRBV19|once
TGTGCCAGTAGTGCCCTTGGGGTCGGGGTCCTATACAATGAGCAGTTCTTC
CASSALGVGVLYNEQFF
>TRBJ1-2|19|TRBD1|TRBV29-1|few
TGCAGCGTTGAAGACGAGGGACAGGGGCGTCTTTGGGGCTCTTATGGCTACACCTTC
CSVEDEGQGRLWGSYGYTF
>TRBJ1-4|15|TRBD1|TRBV7-9|NA
TGTGCCAGCAGGCCGGCAGGGGGAACTAATGAAAAACTGTTTTTT
CASRPAGGTNEKLFF
>TRBJ2-3|17|NA|TRBV27|NA
TGTGCCAGCAGTTTCGGGAGCCGCTATTCGGCCTCGCATACGCAGTATTTT
CASSFGSRYSASHTQYF
>TRBJ2-1|14|NA|TRBV18|NA
TGTGCCAGCTCGTCCCTAGCGAACTACAATGAGCAGTTCTTC
CASSSLANYNEQFF
>TRBJ2-2|15|TRBD1|TRBV5-6|few
TGTGCCAGCAGACAACAGGGGAGCGACACCGGGGAGCTGTTTTTT
CASRQQGSDTGELFF
>TRBJ2-1|16|TRBD2|TRBV5-1|few
TGCGCCAGCAGCACTTCGACTAGCGGCTCCTACAATGAGCAGTTCTTC
CASSTSTSGSYNEQFF
>TRBJ2-5|13|NA|TRBV11-3|NA
TGTGCCAGCAGCCCAGACAGTGAAGAGACCCAGTACTTC
CASSPDSEETQYF
>TRBJ2-7|14|NA|TRBV7-9|few
TGTGCCAGCAGCTTAGGAGGGGGAATGTACGAGCAGTACTTC
CASSLGGGMYEQYF
>TRBJ1-6|16|NA|TRBV25-1|few
TGTGCCAGCAGTGATCGGGGGACTTACTATAATTCACCCCTCCACTTT
CASSDRGTYYNSPLHF
>TRBJ2-7|20|TRBD1|TRBV2|few
TGTGCCAGCAGTGGGGGTTCACAGGGGGCAAGGGGGACGGACCTCTACGAGCAGTACTTC
CASSGGSQGARGTDLYEQYF
>TRBJ2-1|13|TRBD1|TRBV7-2|few
TGTGCCAGCAGCTTAGCGCGGGACAGGGGTCAGTTCTTC
CASSLARDRGQFF
>TRBJ2-1|14|NA|TRBV9|NA
TGTGCCAGCAGCGTAGGGCCAACCACTAGTGAGCAGTTCTTC
CASSVGPTTSEQFF
>TRBJ2-1|14|NA|TRBV9|once
TGTGCCAGCAGCGTAGGCTCTAGCTCGTATGAGCAGTTCTTC
CASSVGSSSYEQFF
>TRBJ2-3|14|NA|TRBV10-3|NA
TGTGCCATCAGTGAGTCTGGGGGGACAGATACGCAGTATTTT
CAISESGGTDTQYF
>TRBJ2-6|17|TRBD1|TRBV2|NA
TGTGCCAGCAGATCCGGGACAGGCGCTTCTGGGGCCAACGTCCTGACTTTC
CASRSGTGASGANVLTF
>TRBJ1-3|17|NA|TRBV18|NA
TGTGCCAGCTCACCATCATCCCGGGGGGTCTCTGGAAACACCATATATTTT
CASSPSSRGVSGNTIYF
>TRBJ2-1|16|TRBD2|TRBV5-1|NA
TGCGCCAGCAGCACCCTAGCGGGAGGGCCAGGCAATGAGCAGTTCTTC
CASSTLAGGPGNEQFF
>TRBJ2-1|18|TRBD2|TRBV18|few
TGTGCCAGCTCCCCTACTAGCGGGAGGGATAGCTCCTACAATGAGCAGTTCTTC
CASSPTSGRDSSYNEQFF
>TRBJ1-4|15|NA|TRBV5-5|NA
TGTGCCAGCAGCTTGGGAGGTGCAACTAATGAAAAACTGTTTTTT
CASSLGGATNEKLFF
>TRBJ2-3|13|NA|TRBV15|NA
TGTGCCACCAGCAGAGATGAGACAGATACGCAGTATTTT
CATSRDETDTQYF
>TRBJ1-1|15|NA|TRBV18|NA
TGTGCCAGCTCACCACCGTTGGGGGGGAACACTGAAGCTTTCTTT
CASSPPLGGNTEAFF
>TRBJ2-3|13|NA|TRBV27|NA
TGTGCCAGCACGCTAGCGAGTTCTGGTACGCAGTATTTT
CASTLASSGTQYF
>TRBJ2-3|16|TRBD2|TRBV5-1|NA
TGCGCCAGCAGCACCGGACTAGCGGGTAGCACAGATACGCAGTATTTT
CASSTGLAGSTDTQYF
>TRBJ2-3|13|NA|TRBV2|NA
TGTGCCGGGGGACGGGAGAGAGCCGATACGCAGTATTTT
CAGGRERADTQYF
>TRBJ2-5|17|TRBD2|TRBV27|NA
TGTGCCAGCAGTCCTGGGGGACTAGCGGTTCGGGGAGAGACCCAGTACTTC
CASSPGGLAVRGETQYF
>TRBJ2-2|16|TRBD1|TRBV27|NA
TGTGCCAGCAGTATCGTCATCGGGACAGGCACCGGGGAGCTGTTTTTT
CASSIVIGTGTGELFF
>TRBJ2-1|13|NA|TRBV7-3|few
TGTGCCAGCAGCCCCCAGGGCTCCCGCGAGCAGTTCTTC
CASSPQGSREQFF
>TRBJ2-7|11|NA|TRBV18|NA
TGTGCCAGCTCCACAGGAAACGAGCAGTACTTC
CASSTGNEQYF
>TRBJ2-1|16|TRBD2|TRBV7-2|NA
TGTGCCAGCAGCCCTAGAGGGCCCGGGACTAGCAATGAGCAGTTCTTC
CASSPRGPGTSNEQFF
>TRBJ1-5|16|NA|TRBV6-1|NA
TGTGCCAGCAGTGAAAGGTTCTGGGCTAGCAATCAGCCCCAGCATTTT
CASSERFWASNQPQHF
>TRBJ1-5|15|NA|TRBV6-1|once
TGTGCCAGCAGTGATGGGCCGGGGGTGGCTCAGCCCCAGCATTTT
CASSDGPGVAQPQHF
>TRBJ2-1|16|TRBD2|TRBV5-1|NA
TGCGCCAGCAGAGACCCTAGCGGGAGTACCGACAATGAGCAGTTCTTC
CASRDPSGSTDNEQFF
>TRBJ1-1|16|NA|TRBV5-1|few
TGCGCCAGCAGCTTGCGTCCCCGGGGTCTTGACACTGAAGCTTTCTTT
CASSLRPRGLDTEAFF